This record looks at one T cell receptor (beta chain) sequence and its context. What it binds is unknown. This record comes from a study of T cell responses to AZD1222 COVID-19 vaccine. Measured with immunoSEQ multiplex PCR; TCRdb has only the in-frame clones, and not every one. This table has more than 95,000 clones, approximately 85% appearing once. Deletions cut 2 bases from V and 7 bases from J, with 9 bases between. Germline values: CDR1 LGHNA, CDR2 YNFKEQ. The CDR3 is 13 residues long. The study, taken as a whole, reports: Mostly white British, mostly female donors; authors suggested clonal diversity may be underestimated.

The chain recombines TRBV4-2 with TRBJ1-5; the D gene is possibly TRBD1 (6 bases). The sample was peripheral blood, taken 28 days after the second AZD1222 dose. This receptor was obtained from an adult who received the AZD1222 COVID-19 vaccine. The DNA of the CDR3 is TGTGCCAGCAGCCAACACAGGGCCCAGCCCCAGCATTTT. Translation: CASSQHRAQPQHF.